Listed below are T cell receptor beta chains from one sample, sequenced in a study of response to subunit inactivated influenza vaccine. TCRdb fed the RT-PCR reads into MiXCR, producing one record per CDR3 protein. The repertoire holds fewer than 550,000 distinct CDR3 sequences, roughly 23% seen once, with over 1.5% in the top ten. The sequenced sample was CD4+ T cells sorted from PBMCs, obtained about 5 days after vaccination. Receptors were obtained from a man between 45 and 60 years old who received an inactivated influenza vaccine. The CDR3 runs from the conserved cysteine through the conserved F or W. The order of the fields is J gene, clone size, V gene, D gene, CDR3 protein, CDR3 DNA. The D gene is left open where the match is weak. Clone size is not always given. Where it is, it says once, few, many or a class for expanded clones.

j_call: TRBJ2-2
clone_size: NA
v_call: TRBV10-3
d_call: NA
cdr3_aa: CAISALGGAGELFF
cdr3_nt: TGTGCCATCAGTGCATTAGGGGGAGCCGGGGAGCTGTTTTTT

j_call: TRBJ2-3
clone_size: NA
v_call: TRBV4-1
d_call: TRBD1
cdr3_aa: CASSLQGANTDTQYF
cdr3_nt: TGCGCCAGCAGCCTACAGGGGGCGAACACAGATACGCAGTATTTT

j_call: TRBJ2-7
clone_size: few
v_call: TRBV4-1
d_call: NA
cdr3_aa: CASSQDLAPLEQYF
cdr3_nt: TGCGCCAGCAGCCAAGATCTTGCGCCTCTCGAGCAGTACTTC

j_call: TRBJ1-6
clone_size: once
v_call: TRBV12-3/TRBV12-4
d_call: NA
cdr3_aa: CASSLGQFSPLPF
cdr3_nt: TGTGCCAGCAGTTTGGGCCAGTTTTCACCCCTCCCCTTT

j_call: TRBJ1-2
clone_size: NA
v_call: TRBV6-5
d_call: NA
cdr3_aa: CATSWVGGYTF
cdr3_nt: TGTGCCACCTCGTGGGTCGGTGGCTACACCTTC

j_call: TRBJ2-5
clone_size: few
v_call: TRBV20-1
d_call: NA
cdr3_aa: CSASGRKETQYF
cdr3_nt: TGCAGTGCTAGCGGCAGAAAAGAGACCCAGTACTTC

j_call: TRBJ1-1
clone_size: few
v_call: TRBV4-1
d_call: TRBD1
cdr3_aa: CASSQLIRKDRGGTEAFF
cdr3_nt: TGCGCCAGCAGCCAATTAATCCGAAAGGACAGGGGAGGGACTGAAGCTTTCTTT

j_call: TRBJ2-7
clone_size: few
v_call: TRBV7-9
d_call: NA
cdr3_aa: CASTNRGYEQYF
cdr3_nt: TGTGCCAGCACTAACCGGGGCTACGAGCAGTACTTC

j_call: TRBJ1-1
clone_size: few
v_call: TRBV11-2
d_call: NA
cdr3_aa: CASSFHGTVNTEAFF
cdr3_nt: TGTGCCAGCAGCTTCCACGGGACGGTGAACACTGAAGCTTTCTTT

j_call: TRBJ2-3
clone_size: NA
v_call: TRBV15
d_call: NA
cdr3_aa: CATSANRDALLVGQYF
cdr3_nt: TGTGCCACCAGCGCGAACCGGGACGCTCTTTTGGTGGGGCAGTATTTT

j_call: TRBJ1-6
clone_size: few
v_call: TRBV12-3/TRBV12-4
d_call: TRBD1
cdr3_aa: CASSPRPGTGGGPPLHF
cdr3_nt: TGTGCCAGCAGTCCCCGCCCCGGGACAGGAGGCGGGCCACCCCTCCACTTT

j_call: TRBJ2-5
clone_size: NA
v_call: TRBV11-2
d_call: NA
cdr3_aa: CASSRRPEPETQYF
cdr3_nt: TGTGCCAGCAGTCGTCGCCCGGAGCCAGAGACCCAGTACTTC

j_call: TRBJ1-4
clone_size: few
v_call: TRBV5-5
d_call: NA
cdr3_aa: CASSPLDRSNEKLFF
cdr3_nt: TGTGCCAGCAGCCCCCTGGACAGATCAAATGAAAAACTGTTTTTT

j_call: TRBJ2-1
clone_size: once
v_call: TRBV12-3/TRBV12-4
d_call: TRBD2
cdr3_aa: CASSLAGGTKEQFF
cdr3_nt: TGTGCCAGCAGTCTAGCGGGAGGTACAAAAGAGCAGTTCTTC

j_call: TRBJ2-1
clone_size: NA
v_call: TRBV13
d_call: TRBD2
cdr3_aa: CASSVRRLAGGGNEQFF
cdr3_nt: TGTGCCAGCAGCGTACGCCGACTAGCGGGAGGGGGCAATGAGCAGTTCTTC

j_call: TRBJ2-3
clone_size: NA
v_call: TRBV5-1
d_call: TRBD2
cdr3_aa: CASSEGLARGTDTQYF
cdr3_nt: TGCGCCAGCAGCGAGGGACTAGCGAGAGGAACAGATACGCAGTATTTT

j_call: TRBJ1-1
clone_size: NA
v_call: TRBV6-1
d_call: TRBD1
cdr3_aa: CASSQTGTGSAFF
cdr3_nt: TGTGCCAGCAGTCAGACAGGGACGGGGTCAGCTTTCTTT

j_call: TRBJ2-1
clone_size: few
v_call: TRBV12-3/TRBV12-4
d_call: TRBD2
cdr3_aa: CASRALGRGGNEQFF
cdr3_nt: TGTGCCAGCAGAGCCTTGGGGCGGGGGGGCAATGAGCAGTTCTTC

j_call: TRBJ1-3
clone_size: NA
v_call: TRBV29-1
d_call: NA
cdr3_aa: CSVTNRTPSGNTIYF
cdr3_nt: TGCAGCGTGACAAACAGAACACCCTCTGGAAACACCATATATTTT

j_call: TRBJ2-7
clone_size: few
v_call: TRBV29-1
d_call: NA
cdr3_aa: CSVVRAAEQYF
cdr3_nt: TGCAGCGTTGTTCGGGCTGCCGAGCAGTACTTC

j_call: TRBJ1-2
clone_size: NA
v_call: TRBV28
d_call: NA
cdr3_aa: CASSLVAGAGGYGYTF
cdr3_nt: TGTGCCAGCAGTTTGGTAGCGGGGGCGGGAGGCTATGGCTACACCTTC

j_call: TRBJ2-5
clone_size: NA
v_call: TRBV5-6
d_call: NA
cdr3_aa: CASSLPGVVTQYF
cdr3_nt: TGTGCCAGCAGCTTGCCAGGGGTCGTGACCCAGTACTTC

j_call: TRBJ2-1
clone_size: NA
v_call: TRBV7-2
d_call: TRBD2
cdr3_aa: CASRFSGRTNEQFF
cdr3_nt: TGTGCCAGCAGATTTAGCGGGAGAACCAATGAGCAGTTCTTC

j_call: TRBJ1-5
clone_size: NA
v_call: TRBV20-1
d_call: NA
cdr3_aa: CSASRAGDQPQHF
cdr3_nt: TGCAGTGCTAGCAGGGCTGGGGATCAGCCCCAGCATTTT

j_call: TRBJ2-6
clone_size: NA
v_call: TRBV20-1
d_call: NA
cdr3_aa: CSARDAQTSGANVLTF
cdr3_nt: TGCAGTGCTAGAGATGCACAGACCTCTGGGGCCAACGTCCTGACTTTC

j_call: TRBJ1-5
clone_size: NA
v_call: TRBV20-1
d_call: TRBD1
cdr3_aa: CSAEQGANQPQHF
cdr3_nt: TGCAGTGCGGAACAGGGGGCTAATCAGCCCCAGCATTTT

j_call: TRBJ1-1
clone_size: many
v_call: TRBV20-1
d_call: NA
cdr3_aa: CSAPGQRNTEAFF
cdr3_nt: TGCAGTGCACCGGGACAACGGAACACTGAAGCTTTCTTT

j_call: TRBJ2-2
clone_size: NA
v_call: TRBV5-1
d_call: TRBD1
cdr3_aa: CASSGRDSTSGELFF
cdr3_nt: TGCGCCAGCAGCGGCCGGGACAGCACCTCCGGGGAGCTGTTTTTT

j_call: TRBJ1-4
clone_size: NA
v_call: TRBV6-1
d_call: TRBD1
cdr3_aa: CASSERRSGQGNEKLFF
cdr3_nt: TGTGCCAGCAGTGAAAGAAGATCCGGACAGGGTAATGAAAAACTGTTTTTT

j_call: TRBJ2-5
clone_size: NA
v_call: TRBV4-3
d_call: NA
cdr3_aa: CASSQDPSGETQYF
cdr3_nt: TGCGCCAGCAGCCAAGATCCCAGCGGGGAGACCCAGTACTTC

j_call: TRBJ2-2
clone_size: few
v_call: TRBV5-1
d_call: TRBD1
cdr3_aa: CASSKGTDANTGELFF
cdr3_nt: TGCGCCAGCAGCAAAGGGACAGACGCGAACACCGGGGAGCTGTTTTTT

j_call: TRBJ2-3
clone_size: few
v_call: TRBV10-3
d_call: NA
cdr3_aa: CAIRSHKTSTDTQYF
cdr3_nt: TGTGCCATCAGGTCCCACAAAACGAGCACAGATACGCAGTATTTT

j_call: TRBJ1-2
clone_size: few
v_call: TRBV29-1
d_call: NA
cdr3_aa: CSVAGTYGYTF
cdr3_nt: TGCAGCGTTGCCGGGACCTATGGCTACACCTTC

j_call: TRBJ2-2
clone_size: few
v_call: TRBV20-1
d_call: TRBD2
cdr3_aa: CSASPSGTGELFF
cdr3_nt: TGCAGTGCTAGCCCTAGCGGGACCGGGGAGCTGTTTTTT

j_call: TRBJ2-7
clone_size: NA
v_call: TRBV6-5
d_call: TRBD1
cdr3_aa: CASSNHGTGVVYEQYF
cdr3_nt: TGTGCCAGCAGTAACCATGGGACAGGGGTAGTCTACGAGCAGTACTTC

j_call: TRBJ2-1
clone_size: few
v_call: TRBV4-2
d_call: NA
cdr3_aa: CASSQDLGRDFSYNEQFF
cdr3_nt: TGTGCCAGCAGCCAAGATCTCGGGCGGGATTTCTCCTACAATGAGCAGTTCTTC

j_call: TRBJ2-7
clone_size: few
v_call: TRBV20-1
d_call: TRBD1
cdr3_aa: CSAKTGLSSYEQYF
cdr3_nt: TGCAGTGCTAAGACAGGGCTGTCATCCTACGAGCAGTACTTC

j_call: TRBJ2-1
clone_size: few
v_call: TRBV20-1
d_call: NA
cdr3_aa: CSARGWADNEQFF
cdr3_nt: TGCAGTGCTAGGGGATGGGCCGACAATGAGCAGTTCTTC

j_call: TRBJ1-6
clone_size: NA
v_call: TRBV20-1
d_call: NA
cdr3_aa: CSAVNSYNSPLHF
cdr3_nt: TGCAGTGCCGTTAACTCCTATAATTCACCCCTCCACTTT

j_call: TRBJ2-1
clone_size: few
v_call: TRBV12-3/TRBV12-4
d_call: NA
cdr3_aa: CASTGRLIPAKNEQFF
cdr3_nt: TGTGCCAGCACGGGTCGTTTGATCCCGGCGAAAAATGAGCAGTTCTTC

j_call: TRBJ1-2
clone_size: NA
v_call: TRBV5-1
d_call: NA
cdr3_aa: CASSEQQNYGYTF
cdr3_nt: TGCGCCAGCAGCGAACAACAGAACTATGGCTACACCTTC

j_call: TRBJ2-5
clone_size: NA
v_call: TRBV5-1
d_call: TRBD1
cdr3_aa: CASSPGQLVETQYF
cdr3_nt: TGCGCCAGCAGCCCGGGACAGCTCGTTGAGACCCAGTACTTC

j_call: TRBJ2-7
clone_size: few
v_call: TRBV28
d_call: NA
cdr3_aa: CASTGTTYEQYF
cdr3_nt: TGTGCCAGCACGGGGACAACGTACGAGCAGTACTTC

j_call: TRBJ2-1
clone_size: NA
v_call: TRBV7-3
d_call: TRBD2
cdr3_aa: CASSLTSGSLNEQFF
cdr3_nt: TGTGCCAGCAGCTTAACTAGCGGGAGCCTCAATGAGCAGTTCTTC

j_call: TRBJ2-2
clone_size: NA
v_call: TRBV6-2/TRBV6-3
d_call: NA
cdr3_aa: CASSYAYAGELFF
cdr3_nt: TGTGCCAGCAGTTACGCCTATGCCGGGGAGCTGTTTTTT

j_call: TRBJ2-1
clone_size: few
v_call: TRBV28
d_call: TRBD2
cdr3_aa: CASHRWREGHEQFF
cdr3_nt: TGTGCGTCGCATCGATGGCGGGAGGGACACGAGCAGTTCTTC

j_call: TRBJ2-7
clone_size: few
v_call: TRBV7-9
d_call: NA
cdr3_aa: CASSLAGPGSHEQYF
cdr3_nt: TGTGCCAGCAGCTTAGCGGGCCCGGGGTCCCACGAGCAGTACTTC

j_call: TRBJ2-5
clone_size: NA
v_call: TRBV7-9
d_call: NA
cdr3_aa: CASSFHDRETQYF
cdr3_nt: TGTGCCAGCAGCTTCCACGATCGGGAGACCCAGTACTTC

j_call: TRBJ2-5
clone_size: NA
v_call: TRBV9
d_call: NA
cdr3_aa: CASSVGQGSVETQYF
cdr3_nt: TGTGCCAGCAGCGTAGGTCAGGGCAGTGTGGAGACCCAGTACTTC

j_call: TRBJ1-3
clone_size: few
v_call: TRBV9
d_call: NA
cdr3_aa: CASSDHTGTLYF
cdr3_nt: TGTGCCAGCAGCGATCATACCGGGACCTTATATTTT

j_call: TRBJ2-7
clone_size: few
v_call: TRBV6-1
d_call: TRBD1
cdr3_aa: CASSVGRTGDYEQYF
cdr3_nt: TGTGCCAGCAGTGTGGGTCGGACAGGGGACTACGAGCAGTACTTC

j_call: TRBJ2-3
clone_size: few
v_call: TRBV5-8
d_call: TRBD1
cdr3_aa: CASSLQGAHTQYF
cdr3_nt: TGTGCCAGCAGCTTGCAGGGGGCCCATACGCAGTATTTT